These 30 T cell receptor beta chains were all obtained from the same sample, sequenced in a study of identical twins. TCRdb used MiXCR to reprocess the 5' RACE reads, holding one entry per CDR3 protein. Of roughly 770,000 distinct CDR3 sequences listed, roughly 20% are singletons. This sample was also put to use in a study of T cells expressing NK-cell markers.

Sample: PBMCs. The source is a woman under 30 in good health.

In its sample, this clonotype was seen a few times. The chain joins TRBV12-3 or TRBV12-4 to TRBJ2-5, with TRBD1 matching 7 bases. CDR3 length equals 15 residues. V lost 6 bases to trimming and J lost 2 bases; unmatched junction nucleotides: 9. The CDR3 bases are TGTGCCAGCAGCCCCCCCGGCAGGGGGCAAGAGACCCAGTACTTC. Translating it yields CASSPPGRGQETQYF.

The chain is built from TRBV3-1 and TRBJ2-5; no firm D call. CDR3 length equals 16 residues. Germline V gene data show CDR1 as LGHDT and CDR2 as YNNKEL (reference sequence). The germline V and J ends were trimmed by 5 bases and 0 bases, with 16 bases remaining between them. DNA for the CDR3: TGTGCCAGCAGCGACCTCAAAAGCGTGTACCAAGAGACCCAGTACTTC. It translates to CASSDLKSVYQETQYF.

The gene calls are TRBV5-1 and TRBJ2-1; D is uncertain. The CDR3 contains 13 residues. Trimming pared 4 bases from V and 7 bases from J, leaving 12 bases between. The germline V gene encodes CDR1 SGHRS and CDR2 YFSETQ. In DNA, the CDR3 is TGCGCCAGCAGCCTGCCATCAGAGAATGAGCAGTTCTTC. It is translated as CASSLPSENEQFF.

This chain joins TRBV7-2 and TRBJ2-1; 11 bases map to TRBD2. The ends lost 2 bases at V and 7 bases at J; junction bases unmatched: 4. The length of the CDR3 is 15 residues. CDR1 and CDR2 from the germline V gene are SGHTA and FQGNSA. In DNA form, the CDR3 reads TGTGCCAGCAGCTTATGGCTAGCGGGAGGAAATGAGCAGTTCTTC. Protein product: CASSLWLAGGNEQFF.

The table lists this clonotype with a few counts. The chain has TRBV6-1 and TRBJ2-1; D may match TRBD1 or TRBD2 (6 bases each). V shed 6 bases and J shed 4 bases, with 16 bases lying between them. This CDR3 is built from 15 residues. The germline gives CDR1 MNHNS, CDR2 SASEGT. The CDR3 protein is CASSPKGGRYNEQFF. DNA for the CDR3: TGTGCCAGCAGCCCAAAGGGGGGAAGGTACAATGAGCAGTTCTTC.

This clonotype was found a few times. The chain recombines TRBV7-2 with TRBJ1-2, with 9 bases identical to TRBD1. This CDR3 is built from 15 residues. From germline, CDR1 is SGHTA and CDR2 FQGNSA. Trimming took 5 bases from V and 2 from J; bases not matched to a gene: 6. This CDR3 reads CASSRTDRGNYGYTF. Here the CDR3 DNA reads TGTGCCAGCAGCCGAACCGACAGGGGGAACTATGGCTACACCTTC.

This clonotype was found a few times. The chain couples TRBV7-2 to TRBJ2-3; maybe TRBD1 (5 bases). V shed 2 bases and J shed 3 bases, with 15 bases lying between them. The CDR3 contains 16 residues. In germline, CDR1 is SGHTA, CDR2 FQGNSA. CDR3: CASSLYGPKGTDTQYF. The DNA for the CDR3 is TGTGCCAGCAGCTTATATGGCCCTAAGGGGACAGATACGCAGTATTTT.

V usage is TRBV5-1 and J usage is TRBJ2-1; 7 bases align to TRBD2. V shed 0 bases, J shed 7 bases, and the junction held 10 bases outside the gene matches. The CDR3 runs 16 residues. Germline assignment: CDR1 SGHRS and CDR2 YFSETQ. DNA of the CDR3: TGCGCCAGCAGCTTGGGAGGGGCGGGAGTATCAAATGAGCAGTTCTTC. Translating gives CASSLGGAGVSNEQFF.

The chain employs TRBV7-9 and TRBJ2-1; D is undetermined. CDR1 and CDR2 from the germline V gene are SEHNR and FQNEAQ (reference sequence). The germline V and J ends were trimmed by 3 bases and 8 bases, with 11 bases remaining between them. CDR3 length: 13 amino acids. CDR3 in DNA: TGTGCCAGCAGCTTCGACTTTGTCGATGAGCAGTTCTTC. Protein: CASSFDFVDEQFF.

In this sample, this clonotype turned up a few times. J is TRBJ2-3 and V is TRBV5-1; D gene uncertain. With 0 bases removed from V and 7 bases from J, the gap between germline ends came to 6 bases. Germline assignment: CDR1 SGHRS and CDR2 YFSETQ. The CDR3 covers 12 residues. The CDR3: CASSLALYTQYF. Written as DNA, the CDR3 is TGCGCCAGCAGCTTGGCCTTGTATACGCAGTATTTT.

This chain links TRBV27 with TRBJ2-1; possibly TRBD2 for D (6 bases). Germline lookup yields CDR1 MNHEY and CDR2 SMNVEV (reference sequence). The V and J ends lost 3 bases and 12 bases respectively, with 12 bases between them. The CDR3 is made up of 12 amino acids. The CDR3 sequence: CASSFFGRSQFF. The CDR3 region has the DNA TGTGCCAGCAGTTTCTTTGGGAGGTCGCAGTTCTTC.

The CDR3 region is CASSTSEGVYGYTF. In DNA form, the CDR3 reads TGCGCCAGCAGCACCTCAGAAGGAGTCTATGGCTACACCTTC. The rearrangement uses TRBV5-1 and TRBJ1-2, with D uncertain. Germline V CDR1 and CDR2: SGHRS, YFSETQ. The CDR3 contains 14 residues. Trimming stripped 4 bases from V and 4 bases from J, with 14 bases between.

This clonotype was observed once. The rearrangement uses TRBV5-1 and TRBJ2-5, with D uncertain. This CDR3 contains 14 residues. Germline loops: CDR1 SGHRS, CDR2 YFSETQ. The V end lost 1 base, the J end lost 5 bases, and 12 bases lay between the germline ends. Here the CDR3 reads CASSLWQPRETQYF. The CDR3 DNA is TGCGCCAGCAGCTTGTGGCAGCCCAGGGAGACCCAGTACTTC.

The J gene is TRBJ2-3, the V gene TRBV15, with a tentative D call TRBD2 (5 bases). V gave up 1 base and J gave up 6 bases, with 14 bases separating them. In germline, CDR1 is LNHNV, CDR2 YYDKDF (reference sequence). The CDR3 consists of 15 residues. The CDR3: CATSRGLGTGDTQYF. CDR3 DNA: TGTGCCACCAGCAGAGGGCTGGGTACGGGGGATACGCAGTATTTT.

This chain uses TRBV7-3 with TRBJ2-3; 7 nucleotides line up with TRBD2. V was clipped by 1 base and J by 4 bases; unmatched bases: 5. The CDR3 length is 15 residues. Germline assignment: CDR1 SGHTA and CDR2 FQGTGA. The CDR3 region is CASSLRGGGADTQYF. The CDR3 DNA is TGTGCCAGCAGCTTAAGGGGCGGGGGAGCAGATACGCAGTATTTT.

The chain carries TRBV6-5 and TRBJ1-2; 8 positions match TRBD1. This CDR3 comprises 17 residues. The V gene end was trimmed by 5 bases and the J gene end by 0 bases; junction bases not matched to a gene: 11. Germline assignment: CDR1 MNHEY and CDR2 SVGAGI. The CDR3 DNA reads as TGTGCCAGCAGTAACCTCAGGGGGCGCGGGACTAACTATGGCTACACCTTC. This translates into CASSNLRGRGTNYGYTF.

The rearrangement joins TRBV6-5 to TRBJ2-7, with 11 bases lining up with TRBD2. Germline-derived CDR1 and CDR2 are MNHEY and SVGAGI. CDR3 size: 15 residues. Germline trimming cut 4 bases from V and 3 bases from J; bases unmatched to any gene: 5. For the CDR3, the DNA is TGTGCCAGCAGTTCACTAGCGGGAGAGCACTACGAGCAGTACTTC. Its translation is CASSSLAGEHYEQYF.

This sequence joins TRBV5-6 and TRBJ2-6; D is tentatively TRBD1 or TRBD2 (5 bases each). This CDR3 is built from 15 residues. Per the germline V gene, CDR1 is SGHDT and CDR2 is YYEEEE. V lost 4 bases, J lost 7 bases, and 15 bases lay in between. The CDR3: CASSLWTRDANVLTF. DNA of the CDR3: TGTGCCAGCAGCCTGTGGACCCGGGACGCCAACGTCCTGACTTTC.

This clonotype was detected a few times. The chain carries TRBV7-2 and TRBJ2-7, with 11 positions matching TRBD2. This CDR3 has 17 amino acids. In germline, CDR1 is SGHTA, CDR2 FQGNSA. With 0 bases clipped from V and 0 bases from J, the junction kept 4 bases outside the gene matches. In DNA form, the CDR3 reads TGTGCCAGCAGCTTAGCCTCGGGACTAGCGGACTCCTACGAGCAGTACTTC. It specifies CASSLASGLADSYEQYF.

This clonotype occurred a few times. The CDR3: CASSLYGTGLEETQYF. As DNA, the CDR3 is TGCGCCAGCAGCTTGTATGGGACAGGGCTTGAAGAGACCCAGTACTTC. This sequence joins TRBV5-1 and TRBJ2-5; 9 nucleotides align to TRBD1. Looked up from germline, CDR1 is SGHRS and CDR2 is YFSETQ. Trimming cost V 1 base and J 3 bases; bases outside gene matches: 7. The CDR3 totals 16 residues.

This chain links TRBV7-9 with TRBJ2-5; a possible D gene is TRBD1 (6 bases). The germline V and J ends were trimmed by 10 bases and 2 bases, with 17 bases remaining between them. CDR1 and CDR2 from the germline V gene are SEHNR and FQNEAQ (reference sequence). The CDR3 spans 14 residues. CDR3 sequence reads: CATSEWTEQETQYF. DNA of the CDR3: TGTGCCACATCGGAGTGGACAGAGCAAGAGACCCAGTACTTC.

The gene calls are TRBV7-9 and TRBJ2-3, with a possible D match to TRBD1 (5 bases). Germline CDR1 is SEHNR and CDR2 is FQNEAQ (reference sequence). V was trimmed by 6 bases and J by 3 bases, leaving 13 bases between them. The CDR3 extends over 14 amino acids. CDR3 sequence (DNA): TGTGCCAGCAGGGTGGGCCAGGGAACAGATACGCAGTATTTT. Translated: CASRVGQGTDTQYF. Using reference TRBV7-9 and TRBJ2-3 for the parts outside the CDR3, the full variable domain is DTGVSQNPRHKITKRGQNVTFRCDPISEHNRLYWYRQTLGQGPEFLTYFQNEAQLEKSRLLSDRFSAERPKGSFSTLEIQRTEQGDSAMYLCASRVGQGTDTQYFGPGTRLTVL.

The chain carries TRBV20-1 and TRBJ2-7; D gene unclear. Trimming stripped 3 bases from V and 2 bases from J, with 11 bases between. The length of the CDR3 is 13 residues. The germline CDR1 and CDR2 sequences are DFQATT and SNEGSKA (reference sequence). CDR3 sequence reads: CSARVYGPYEQYF. As DNA, the CDR3 is TGCAGTGCTAGGGTGTACGGGCCCTACGAGCAGTACTTC.

CDR3 loop: CASSQEVKSDTQYF. In DNA, the CDR3 is TGTGCCAGCAGCCAAGAGGTTAAATCAGATACGCAGTATTTT. V usage is TRBV3-1 and J usage is TRBJ2-3; D ambiguous. This CDR3 contains 14 residues. CDR1 LGHDT and CDR2 YNNKEL come from the germline V gene (reference sequence). Trimming pared 0 bases from V and 4 bases from J, leaving 8 bases between.

J is TRBJ2-7 and V is TRBV6-5; the D gene could be TRBD1 or TRBD2 (5 bases each). CDR1 and CDR2 (germline): MNHEY, SVGAGI. CDR3 size: 8 residues. The V end was cut by 5 bases, the J end by 12 bases, with 5 bases between. The CDR3 DNA sequence: TGTGCCAGCAGTGGGGGGTACTTC. It codes for CASSGGYF.

V gene TRBV20-1 combines with J gene TRBJ2-1; D is unresolved. Trimming took 3 bases from V and 2 from J, leaving 8 bases between them. Germline CDR1 and CDR2: DFQATT and SNEGSKA (reference sequence). CDR3 size: 13 residues. The CDR3 loop is CSARIPAYNEQFF. CDR3 bases: TGCAGTGCTAGGATTCCAGCCTACAATGAGCAGTTCTTC.

There are a few counts of this clonotype. This chain connects TRBV10-3 to TRBJ2-1, with 7 bases fitting TRBD2. The CDR3 has 15 residues. Germline values: CDR1 ENHRY, CDR2 SYGVKD. V trimming: 6 bases; J trimming: 0 bases; junction bases outside the gene matches: 5. CDR3 sequence (DNA): TGTGCCATCAGCATAGCGGGCCCCTCCTACAATGAGCAGTTCTTC. Translation gives CAISIAGPSYNEQFF.

In this sample, this clonotype turned up a few times. The rearrangement links TRBV5-6 to TRBJ2-7, with a tentative D call TRBD1 (5 bases). This CDR3 spans 12 amino acids. The germline gives CDR1 SGHDT, CDR2 YYEEEE. V was trimmed by 4 bases and J by 5 bases, leaving 10 bases between them. CDR3 residues: CASSLGQNEQYF. CDR3 sequence (DNA): TGTGCCAGCAGCCTGGGGCAGAACGAGCAGTACTTC.

The chain employs TRBV5-1 and TRBJ1-2; the match to TRBD1 covers 7 bases. Germline values: CDR1 SGHRS, CDR2 YFSETQ. The CDR3 covers 17 residues. J gave up 0 bases and V 4 bases, and 12 bases lay outside the gene matches. The CDR3 bases are TGCGCCAGCAGCCCGGAGGGGACAGCGCAACCTAACTATGGCTACACCTTC. Its protein is CASSPEGTAQPNYGYTF.

This clonotype was seen more than once but under ten times. The rearrangement joins TRBV3-1 to TRBJ2-3; D remains unclear. The CDR3 covers 13 residues. The germline gives CDR1 LGHDT, CDR2 YNNKEL (reference sequence). V dropped 4 bases and J dropped 6 bases, with 11 bases sitting between them. The CDR3 bases are TGTGCCAGCAGCCGAGAGATCCCGGATACGCAGTATTTT. Translated, it gives CASSREIPDTQYF.